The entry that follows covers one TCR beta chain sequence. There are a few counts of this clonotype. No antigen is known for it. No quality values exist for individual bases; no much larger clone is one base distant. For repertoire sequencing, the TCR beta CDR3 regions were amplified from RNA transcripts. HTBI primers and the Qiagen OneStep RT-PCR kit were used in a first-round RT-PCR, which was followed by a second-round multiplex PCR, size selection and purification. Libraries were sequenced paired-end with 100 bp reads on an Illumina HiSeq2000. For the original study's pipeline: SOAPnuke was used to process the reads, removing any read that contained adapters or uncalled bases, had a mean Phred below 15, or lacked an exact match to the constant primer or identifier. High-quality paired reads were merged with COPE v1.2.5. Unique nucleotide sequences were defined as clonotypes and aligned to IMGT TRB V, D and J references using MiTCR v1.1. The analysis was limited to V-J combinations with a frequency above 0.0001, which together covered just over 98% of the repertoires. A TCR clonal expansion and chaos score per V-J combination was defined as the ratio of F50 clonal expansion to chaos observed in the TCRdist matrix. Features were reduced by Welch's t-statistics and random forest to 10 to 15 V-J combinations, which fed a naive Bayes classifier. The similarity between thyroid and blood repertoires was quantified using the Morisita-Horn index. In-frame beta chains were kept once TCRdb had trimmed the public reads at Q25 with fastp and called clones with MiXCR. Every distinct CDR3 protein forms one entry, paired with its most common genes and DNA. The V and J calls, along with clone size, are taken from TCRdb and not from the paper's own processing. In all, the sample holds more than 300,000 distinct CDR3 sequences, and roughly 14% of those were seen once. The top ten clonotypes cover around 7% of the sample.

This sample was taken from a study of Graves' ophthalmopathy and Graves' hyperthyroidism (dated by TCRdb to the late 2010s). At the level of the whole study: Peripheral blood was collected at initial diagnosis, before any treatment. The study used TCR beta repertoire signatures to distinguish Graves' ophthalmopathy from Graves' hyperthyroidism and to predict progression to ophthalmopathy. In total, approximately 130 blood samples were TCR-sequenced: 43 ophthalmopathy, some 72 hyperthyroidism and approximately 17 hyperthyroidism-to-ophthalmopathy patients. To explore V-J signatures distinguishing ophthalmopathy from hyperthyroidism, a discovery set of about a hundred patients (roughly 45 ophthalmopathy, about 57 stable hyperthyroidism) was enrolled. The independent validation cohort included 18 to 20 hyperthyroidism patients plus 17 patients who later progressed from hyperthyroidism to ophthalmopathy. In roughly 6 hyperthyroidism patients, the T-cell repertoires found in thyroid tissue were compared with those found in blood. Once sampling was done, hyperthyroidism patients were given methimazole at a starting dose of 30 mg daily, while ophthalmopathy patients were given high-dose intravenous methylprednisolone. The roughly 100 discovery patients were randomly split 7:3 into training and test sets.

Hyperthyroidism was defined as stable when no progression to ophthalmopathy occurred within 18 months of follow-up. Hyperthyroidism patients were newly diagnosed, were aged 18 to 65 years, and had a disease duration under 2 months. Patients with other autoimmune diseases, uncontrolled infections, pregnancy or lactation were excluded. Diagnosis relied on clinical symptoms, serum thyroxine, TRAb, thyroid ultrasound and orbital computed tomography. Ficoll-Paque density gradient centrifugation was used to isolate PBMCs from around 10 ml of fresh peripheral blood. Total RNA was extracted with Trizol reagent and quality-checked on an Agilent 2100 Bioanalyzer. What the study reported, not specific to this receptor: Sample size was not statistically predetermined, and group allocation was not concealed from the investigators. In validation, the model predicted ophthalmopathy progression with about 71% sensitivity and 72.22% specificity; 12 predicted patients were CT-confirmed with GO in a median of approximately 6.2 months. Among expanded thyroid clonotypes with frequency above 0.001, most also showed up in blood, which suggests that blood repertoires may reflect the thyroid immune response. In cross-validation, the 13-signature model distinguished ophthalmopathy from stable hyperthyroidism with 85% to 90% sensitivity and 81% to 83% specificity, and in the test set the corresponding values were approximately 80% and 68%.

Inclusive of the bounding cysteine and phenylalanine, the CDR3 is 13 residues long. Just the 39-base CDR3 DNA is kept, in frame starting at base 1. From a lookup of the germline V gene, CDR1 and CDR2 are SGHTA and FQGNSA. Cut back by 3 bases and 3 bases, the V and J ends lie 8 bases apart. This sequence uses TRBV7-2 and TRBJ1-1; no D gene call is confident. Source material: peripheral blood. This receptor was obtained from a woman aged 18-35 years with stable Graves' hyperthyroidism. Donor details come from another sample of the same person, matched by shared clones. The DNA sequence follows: TGTGCCAGCAGCTTCGTTGTGCACACTGAAGCTTTCTTT. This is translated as CASSFVVHTEAFF.